The present T cell receptor beta chain was sequenced within a study of T cells after posttransplantation cyclophosphamide. Findings of the study overall: Blood and skin or GI T cell repertoires showed limited TRB overlap.

Controls had myeloablative marrow grafts with methotrexate and calcineurin inhibitor, sampled at 1 year. Libraries were prepared by immunoSEQ multiplex PCR; TCRdb keeps only in-frame clonotypes and omits some of them. The table lists 15,000 to 20,000 clones, 85% of them singletons. Germline CDR1 SNHLY, CDR2 FYNNEI. V shed 5 bases and J shed 7 bases, with 15 bases lying between them. The CDR3 consists of 14 residues. Comments on this clone: The antigen remains undetermined.

The sequences come from PBMCs, collected after allogeneic stem cell transplant with calcineurin inhibitor and methotrexate. The TCR was taken from a female patient aged 18-30 years who received an allogeneic stem cell transplant from an unrelated donor, was CMV-positive, and had acute and chronic GVHD. Some T cells here may be from the graft donor. The chain links TRBV2 to TRBJ1-5; D may be TRBD1 (5 bases). The CDR3 bases are TGTGCCAGCAGTACCGGGACTCTCAAGCAGCCCCAGCATTTT. It encodes CASSTGTLKQPQHF.